The TCR beta chain under discussion was sequenced for a study of molecular identifiers for immune sequencing clone quantification (dated by TCRdb to 2017 to 2018). At the level of the whole study: For a replicate experiment, the RNA from either approximately 20,000 or 100,000 naive CD8 T cells was divided into five aliquots, and four of those aliquots went on to sequencing. CD8 T cells were used in a methods study to benchmark molecular-identifier clustering-based TCR repertoire sequencing (MIDCIRS) and TCR RNA copy counting.

To prepare the library, PCR was applied. The sequencer listed for this sample is Illumina HiSeq 4000. Bulk TCR libraries were made following a previously described method, with the TCR primers given in Table S5. Total RNA was purified with the Qiagen AllPrep DNA/RNA kit. Reads from multiple sequencing runs of the same library were pooled before analysis. As for the original processing: Reads were retained only if an exact TCR constant sequence was present, and the retained reads were trimmed to 150 nt and grouped according to their 12-nt molecular barcodes. Reads in each barcode group were sub-clustered using a 15% Levenshtein threshold, and a quality-weighted consensus sequence was built for each RNA molecule. Non-functional sequences were discarded, and so were lower-count sequences lying one edit away from another sequence. Barcode sub-clusters with fewer than 20% of the maximum read count were removed, based on fitting two negative binomial distributions. TCRdb reran the public reads through fastp at Q25 and MiXCR, keeping productive beta chains. Rows merge per CDR3 protein into single entries with the most common DNA and genes. The V and J calls were not made by the authors but by TCRdb's processing. The sample table lists around 470,000 distinct CDR3 sequences, roughly a fifth of them with a count of one. The ten most abundant clones make up 0.84% of the sample.

Comments on this clonotype: The clone's antigen remains unknown. Within one base of it there is no much larger clone, and no base qualities were kept.

Libraries of naive CD8 T cells were built from around 18,000 to 910,000 sorted cells, with 10%, 30% or 50% of the purified RNA used. On a BD FACSAria II, naive CD8 T cells were FACS-sorted as CD8+CD4-CCR7+CD45RA+ and collected into RLT Plus buffer. Roughly ten TCR copies' worth of Jurkat RNA were spiked into roughly 17,000-1,100,000 naive CD8 T cell samples to test detection sensitivity. CD8 T cells were enriched using RosetteSep CD8+ T Cell Enrichment Cocktail and Ficoll-Paque, and the enriched cells then underwent ACK red cell lysis. The CDR3 measures 16 amino acids from cysteine to phenylalanine. The CDR3 DNA has 48 bases and is translated from base 1. For this chain, trimming is 5 bases at the V end and 2 bases at the J end, and the number of junction bases without a gene match is 9. CDR1 and CDR2 were assigned from the germline V gene as SGHAT and FQNNGV. What the research found in general, with its limitations: Highly expanded clone sizes could be underestimated because identical TCR molecules may share a barcode. Naive libraries contained spiked-in Jurkat TCR RNA (roughly 10 copies' worth), which is not part of the donor repertoire. Modeling estimated about 2.8 recovered TCR RNA copies per cell, compared with about 10 by digital PCR, which implies approximately 30% capture efficiency. In CMV-specific effector cells, clones with more than 20 RNA copies accounted for over 98% of molecules, whereas in naive cells such clones accounted for under 1%. Even against a background of around 900,000 naive CD8 T cells, spiked-in Jurkat TCR RNA amounting to a single cell's worth was reported to be detectable. Without barcode sub-clustering, chimeric consensus sequences inflated TCR diversity; chimeras reached as high as 47%.

The source is a human donor in good health. Some libraries in this study had Jurkat cell RNA spiked in. The chain couples TRBV11-2 to TRBJ2-3, with TRBD2 matching 8 junction bases. The sample was naive CD8+ T cells from blood, with Jurkat cell RNA spiked in. The cell subset or site label for this specimen denotes: FACS-sorted CD8+CD4-CCR7+CD45RA+ naive T cells. Read as DNA, the sequence is TGTGCCAGCAGCGATCTTCCGGGACTAGTCACAGATACGCAGTATTTT. Its protein product is CASSDLPGLVTDTQYF.